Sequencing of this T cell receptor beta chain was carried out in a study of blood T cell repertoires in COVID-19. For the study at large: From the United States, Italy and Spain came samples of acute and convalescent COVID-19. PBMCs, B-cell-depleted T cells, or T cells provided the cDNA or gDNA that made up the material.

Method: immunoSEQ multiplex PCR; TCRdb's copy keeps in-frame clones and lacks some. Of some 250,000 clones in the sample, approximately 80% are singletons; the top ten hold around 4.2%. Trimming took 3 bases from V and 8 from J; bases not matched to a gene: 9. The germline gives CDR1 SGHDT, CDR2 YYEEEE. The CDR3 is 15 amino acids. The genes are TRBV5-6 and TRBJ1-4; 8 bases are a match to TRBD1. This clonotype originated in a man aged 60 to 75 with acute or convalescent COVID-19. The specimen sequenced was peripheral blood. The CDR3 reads CASSYQGASGEKLFF. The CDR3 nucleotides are TGTGCCAGCAGCTACCAGGGGGCAAGCGGGGAAAAACTGTTTTTT.